The rows below give T cell receptor beta chains drawn from one sample of a study of blood T cell repertoires in COVID-19. The protocol was immunoSEQ multiplex PCR, while the TCRdb copy is restricted to in-frame clones and leaves out a portion. The data contain a few hundred thousand clones, roughly 84% of them singletons. Material for sequencing was peripheral blood. These receptors were obtained from a woman aged 40 to 50 who had recovered from COVID-19. Each CDR3 is given with its conserved first and last residue. A D gene is named only where the DNA matches it firmly.

d_gene: TRBD1; j_gene: TRBJ1-2; len: 12; v_gene: TRBV5-1; CDR3nt: TGCGCCAGCAGCTTGGAACAGGGGGGCTACACCTTC; CDR3aa: CASSLEQGGYTF
d_gene: TRBD1; j_gene: TRBJ1-6; len: 16; v_gene: TRBV6-4; CDR3nt: TGTGCCAGCATTTTACAGGGGGTGCCTTTCCATTCACCCCTCCACTTT; CDR3aa: CASILQGVPFHSPLHF
d_gene: -; j_gene: TRBJ2-6; len: 18; v_gene: TRBV6-2/TRBV6-3; CDR3nt: TGTGCCAGCAGTTACTCGCCGATAATGGCCTCTGGGGCCAACGTCCTGACTTTC; CDR3aa: CASSYSPIMASGANVLTF
d_gene: -; j_gene: TRBJ2-7; len: 15; v_gene: TRBV28; CDR3nt: TGTGCCAGCAGTTCCAGCAGGGTTTCGCTCTACGAGCAGTACTTC; CDR3aa: CASSSSRVSLYEQYF
d_gene: TRBD1; j_gene: TRBJ1-5; len: 18; v_gene: TRBV6-2/TRBV6-3; CDR3nt: TGTGCCAGCAGTACTACATACTGGACAGGGAGGAAAGAACAGCCCCAGCATTTT; CDR3aa: CASSTTYWTGRKEQPQHF
d_gene: TRBD1; j_gene: TRBJ1-4; len: 14; v_gene: TRBV6-5; CDR3nt: TGTGCCAGCAGTCGGACAGGGCGGAGTGAAAAACTGTTTTTT; CDR3aa: CASSRTGRSEKLFF
d_gene: -; j_gene: TRBJ1-1; len: 15; v_gene: TRBV29-1; CDR3nt: TGCAGCGCTGTGGGTATCGGGGGGACGAACACTGAAGCTTTCTTT; CDR3aa: CSAVGIGGTNTEAFF
d_gene: TRBD2; j_gene: TRBJ2-4; len: 19; v_gene: TRBV6-2/TRBV6-3; CDR3nt: TGTGCCAGCAGTCCCAGCGGGGGGACAACGTTCCTAGCCAAAAACATTCAGTACTTC; CDR3aa: CASSPSGGTTFLAKNIQYF
d_gene: -; j_gene: TRBJ2-1; len: 15; v_gene: TRBV3-1/TRBV3-2; CDR3nt: TGTGCCAGCAGCCAAACGGGGTACGGTAGGGATGAGCAGTTCTTC; CDR3aa: CASSQTGYGRDEQFF
d_gene: -; j_gene: TRBJ1-4; len: 16; v_gene: TRBV4-1; CDR3nt: TGCGCCAGCAGCCAAGCTGGGACACGCACTAATGAAAAACTGTTTTTT; CDR3aa: CASSQAGTRTNEKLFF
d_gene: TRBD1; j_gene: TRBJ1-4; len: 16; v_gene: TRBV7-9; CDR3nt: TGTGCCAGCAGCTTAGGTACAGGGGCAACTAATGAAAAACTGTTTTTT; CDR3aa: CASSLGTGATNEKLFF